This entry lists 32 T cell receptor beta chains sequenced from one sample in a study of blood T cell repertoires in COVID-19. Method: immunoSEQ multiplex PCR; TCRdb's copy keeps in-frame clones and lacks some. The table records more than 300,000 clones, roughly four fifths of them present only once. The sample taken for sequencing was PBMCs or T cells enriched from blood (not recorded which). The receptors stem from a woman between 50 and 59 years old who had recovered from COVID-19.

The CDR3 here is CASSYRGGTEAFF. The CDR3 DNA reads TGTGCCAGCAGTTACAGGGGGGGCACTGAAGCTTTCTTT. The chain carries TRBV27 and TRBJ1-1; 8 nucleotides match TRBD1. Germline trimming cut 4 bases from V and 4 bases from J; bases unmatched to any gene: 2. Germline assignment: CDR1 MNHEY and CDR2 SMNVEV (reference sequence). This CDR3 contains 13 residues.

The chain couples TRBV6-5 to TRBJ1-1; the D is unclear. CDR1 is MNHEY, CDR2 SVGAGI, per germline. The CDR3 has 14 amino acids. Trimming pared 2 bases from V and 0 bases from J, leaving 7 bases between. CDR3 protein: CASSYGDVNTEAFF. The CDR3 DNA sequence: TGTGCCAGCAGTTACGGAGATGTGAACACTGAAGCTTTCTTT.

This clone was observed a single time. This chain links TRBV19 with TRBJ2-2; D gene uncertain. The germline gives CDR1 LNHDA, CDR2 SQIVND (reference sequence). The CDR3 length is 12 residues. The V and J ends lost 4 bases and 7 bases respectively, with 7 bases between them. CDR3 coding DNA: TGTGCCAGTAGTAGAACCGGCGGGGAGCTGTTTTTT. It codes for CASSRTGGELFF.

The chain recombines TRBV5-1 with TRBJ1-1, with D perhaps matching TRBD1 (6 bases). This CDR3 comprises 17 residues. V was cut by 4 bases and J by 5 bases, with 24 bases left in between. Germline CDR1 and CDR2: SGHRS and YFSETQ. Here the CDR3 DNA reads TGCGCCAGCAGCCCGACGGGACAAAGCCCCCTGTCAACTGAAGCTTTCTTT. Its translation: CASSPTGQSPLSTEAFF.

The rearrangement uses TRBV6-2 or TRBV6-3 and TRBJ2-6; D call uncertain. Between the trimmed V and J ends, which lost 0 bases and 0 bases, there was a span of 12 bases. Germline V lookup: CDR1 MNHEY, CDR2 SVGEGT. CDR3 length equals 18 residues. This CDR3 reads CASSYSGRLASGANVLTF. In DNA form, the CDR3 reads TGTGCCAGCAGTTACTCGGGCAGGTTGGCCTCTGGGGCCAACGTCCTGACTTTC.

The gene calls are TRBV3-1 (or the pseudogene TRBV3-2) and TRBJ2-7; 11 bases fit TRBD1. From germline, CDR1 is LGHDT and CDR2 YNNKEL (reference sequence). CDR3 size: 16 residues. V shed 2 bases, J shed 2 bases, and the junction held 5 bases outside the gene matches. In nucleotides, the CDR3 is TGTGCCAGCAGCCAAAAGGGGGGACAGGGGGCCTACGAGCAGTACTTC. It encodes CASSQKGGQGAYEQYF.

The CDR3 reads CASSLTTGYTEAFF. As DNA, the CDR3 is TGTGCCAGCAGCCTTACCACAGGGTACACTGAAGCTTTCTTT. The rearrangement links TRBV2 to TRBJ1-1; TRBD1 is a possible D gene (6 bases). The CDR3 consists of 14 residues. Trimming took off 6 bases at V and 3 bases at J, with 14 bases between the two ends. Looked up from germline, CDR1 is SNHLY and CDR2 is FYNNEI.

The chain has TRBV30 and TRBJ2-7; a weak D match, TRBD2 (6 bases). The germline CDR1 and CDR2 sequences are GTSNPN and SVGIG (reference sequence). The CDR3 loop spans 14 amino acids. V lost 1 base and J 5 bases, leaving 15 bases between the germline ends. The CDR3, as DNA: TGTGCCTGGAGTGGGGGGGTCCTAAAACACGAGCAGTACTTC. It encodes CAWSGGVLKHEQYF.

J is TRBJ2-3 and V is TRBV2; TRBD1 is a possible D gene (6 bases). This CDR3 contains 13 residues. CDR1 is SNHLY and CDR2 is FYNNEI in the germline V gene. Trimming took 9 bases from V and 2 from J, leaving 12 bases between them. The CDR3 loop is CARGPGHTDTQYF. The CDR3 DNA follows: TGTGCCAGAGGGCCGGGACACACAGATACGCAGTATTTT.

The CDR3 reads CASSVGGNRVETQYF. The DNA of the CDR3 is TGTGCCAGCAGCGTAGGGGGTAACAGGGTGGAGACCCAGTACTTC. V and J are TRBV9 and TRBJ2-5; tentative D call: TRBD1 (6 bases). The germline V gene encodes CDR1 SGDLS and CDR2 YYNGEE. The V gene lost 0 bases and the J gene lost 5 bases, with 14 bases spanning the gap. This CDR3 has 15 residues.

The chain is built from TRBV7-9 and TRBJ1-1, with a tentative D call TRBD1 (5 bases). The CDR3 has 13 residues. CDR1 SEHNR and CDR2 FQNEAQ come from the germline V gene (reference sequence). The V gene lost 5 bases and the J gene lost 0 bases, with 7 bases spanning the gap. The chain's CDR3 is CASSPTVNTEAFF. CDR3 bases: TGTGCCAGCAGCCCGACAGTGAACACTGAAGCTTTCTTT.

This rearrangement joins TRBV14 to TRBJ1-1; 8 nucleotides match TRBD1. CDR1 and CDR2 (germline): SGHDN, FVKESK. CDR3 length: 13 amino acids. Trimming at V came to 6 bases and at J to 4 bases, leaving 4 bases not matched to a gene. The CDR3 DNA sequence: TGTGCCAGCAGGGCAGGGGGCGTCACTGAAGCTTTCTTT. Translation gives CASRAGGVTEAFF.

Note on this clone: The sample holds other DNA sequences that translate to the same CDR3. CDR3 sequence (DNA): TGTGCCAGCAGCTTAGGGAGGAACACTGAAGCTTTCTTT. Protein sequence: CASSLGRNTEAFF. This chain joins TRBV7-9 and TRBJ1-1; no definite D call. CDR1 SEHNR and CDR2 FQNEAQ come from the germline V gene (reference sequence). This CDR3 is built from 13 residues. V shed 1 base and J shed 1 base, with 4 bases lying between them.

The CDR3 bases are TGCGCCAGCAGGTCCGGGGGGGCCGGCGGGGAGCTGTTTTTT. It codes for CASRSGGAGGELFF. The chain combines TRBV5-1 with TRBJ2-2, with 8 bases fitting TRBD2. The V segment lost 5 bases and the J segment 7 bases; nucleotides outside the gene matches: 7. The CDR3 covers 14 residues. CDR1 is SGHRS, CDR2 YFSETQ, per germline.

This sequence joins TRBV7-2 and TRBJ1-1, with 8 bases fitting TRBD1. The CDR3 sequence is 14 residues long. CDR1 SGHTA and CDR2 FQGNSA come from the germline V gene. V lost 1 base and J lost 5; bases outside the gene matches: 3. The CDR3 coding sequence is TGTGCCAGCAGCTTAGAGGACAGGGTGACTGAAGCTTTCTTT. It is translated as CASSLEDRVTEAFF.

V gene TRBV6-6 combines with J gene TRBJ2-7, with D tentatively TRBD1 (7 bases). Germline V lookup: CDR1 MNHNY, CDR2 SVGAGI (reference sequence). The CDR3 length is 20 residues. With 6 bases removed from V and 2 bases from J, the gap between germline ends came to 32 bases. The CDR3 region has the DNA TGTGCCAGCAGCCAAAAACAAACCGGTGGAGGGACAGAGAACCCCTACGAGCAGTACTTC. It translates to CASSQKQTGGGTENPYEQYF.

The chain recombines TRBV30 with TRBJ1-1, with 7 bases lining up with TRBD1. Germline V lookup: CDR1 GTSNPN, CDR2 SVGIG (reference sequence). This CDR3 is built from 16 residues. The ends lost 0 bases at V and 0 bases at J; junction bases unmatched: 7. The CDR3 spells CAWSVGQVVLNTEAFF. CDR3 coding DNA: TGTGCCTGGAGTGTAGGACAGGTAGTCTTGAACACTGAAGCTTTCTTT.

The CDR3 region is CASGTGERQPQHF. The CDR3 coding sequence is TGTGCCTCCGGGACAGGGGAAAGACAGCCCCAGCATTTT. This chain joins TRBV30 and TRBJ1-5; 10 nucleotides align to TRBD1. Germline V CDR1 and CDR2: GTSNPN, SVGIG (reference sequence). The CDR3 runs 13 residues. Germline trimming cut 7 bases from V and 7 bases from J; bases unmatched to any gene: 7.

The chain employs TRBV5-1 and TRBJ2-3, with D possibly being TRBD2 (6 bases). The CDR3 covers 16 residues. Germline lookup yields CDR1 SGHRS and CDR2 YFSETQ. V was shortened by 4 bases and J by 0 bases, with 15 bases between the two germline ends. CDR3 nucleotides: TGCGCCAGCAGCCCGAAGCTAGCGACTAGCACAGATACGCAGTATTTT. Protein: CASSPKLATSTDTQYF. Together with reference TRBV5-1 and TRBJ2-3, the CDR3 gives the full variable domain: KAGVTQTPRYLIKTRGQQVTLSCSPISGHRSVSWYQQTPGQGLQFLFEYFSETQRNKGNFPGRFSGRQFSNSRSEMNVSTLELGDSALYLCASSPKLATSTDTQYFGPGTRLTVL.

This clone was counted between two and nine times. DNA of the CDR3: TGTGCCAGCAGTCGCGTCCCAACAGGGCCCACAGATACGCAGTATTTT. Its translation: CASSRVPTGPTDTQYF. V gene TRBV6-2 or TRBV6-3 combines with J gene TRBJ2-3; possible D gene TRBD1, 6 bases. Germline CDR1 is MNHEY and CDR2 is SVGEGT. The germline V and J ends were trimmed by 5 bases and 2 bases, with 17 bases remaining between them. The CDR3 totals 16 residues.

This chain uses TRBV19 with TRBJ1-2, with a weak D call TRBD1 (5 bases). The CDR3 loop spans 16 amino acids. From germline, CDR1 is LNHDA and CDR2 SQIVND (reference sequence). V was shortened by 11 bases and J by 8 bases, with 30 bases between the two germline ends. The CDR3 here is CARGGGYRDFERGYTF. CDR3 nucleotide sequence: TGTGCCCGCGGGGGGGGGTACCGGGATTTCGAGAGAGGCTACACCTTC.

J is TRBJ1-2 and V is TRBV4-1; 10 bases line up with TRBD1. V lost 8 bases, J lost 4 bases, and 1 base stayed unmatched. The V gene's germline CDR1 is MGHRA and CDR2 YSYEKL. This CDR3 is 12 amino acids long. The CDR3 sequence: CASWTGGYGYTF. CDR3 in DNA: TGCGCCAGCTGGACAGGGGGCTATGGCTACACCTTC.

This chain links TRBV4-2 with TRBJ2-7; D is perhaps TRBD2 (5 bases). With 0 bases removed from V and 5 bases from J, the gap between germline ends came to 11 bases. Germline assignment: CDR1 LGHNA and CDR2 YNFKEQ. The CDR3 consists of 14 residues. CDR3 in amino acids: CASSQESDFNEQYF. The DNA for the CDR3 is TGTGCCAGCAGCCAAGAGTCGGACTTCAACGAGCAGTACTTC.

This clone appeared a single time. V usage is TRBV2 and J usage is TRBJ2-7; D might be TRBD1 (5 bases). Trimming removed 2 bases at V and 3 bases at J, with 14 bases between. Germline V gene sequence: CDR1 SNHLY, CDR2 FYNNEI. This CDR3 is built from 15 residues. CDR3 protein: CASSEWGPLSYEQYF. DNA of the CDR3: TGTGCCAGCAGTGAATGGGGCCCTCTTAGCTACGAGCAGTACTTC.

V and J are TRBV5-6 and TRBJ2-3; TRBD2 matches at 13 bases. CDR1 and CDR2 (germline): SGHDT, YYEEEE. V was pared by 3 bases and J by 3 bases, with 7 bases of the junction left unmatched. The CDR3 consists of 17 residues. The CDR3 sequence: CASSSRLAGGTTDTQYF. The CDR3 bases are TGTGCCAGCAGCTCGCGACTAGCGGGAGGAACAACAGATACGCAGTATTTT.

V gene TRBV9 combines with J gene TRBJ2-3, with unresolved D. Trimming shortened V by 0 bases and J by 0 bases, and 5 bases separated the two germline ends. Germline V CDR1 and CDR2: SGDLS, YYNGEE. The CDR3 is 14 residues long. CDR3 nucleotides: TGTGCCAGCAGCGTAGGGCCCAGCACAGATACGCAGTATTTT. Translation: CASSVGPSTDTQYF. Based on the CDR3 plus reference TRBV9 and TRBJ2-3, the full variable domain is DSGVTQTPKHLITATGQRVTLRCSPRSGDLSVYWYQQSLDQGLQFLIQYYNGEERAKGNILERFSAQQFPDLHSELNLSSLELGDSALYFCASSVGPSTDTQYFGPGTRLTVL.

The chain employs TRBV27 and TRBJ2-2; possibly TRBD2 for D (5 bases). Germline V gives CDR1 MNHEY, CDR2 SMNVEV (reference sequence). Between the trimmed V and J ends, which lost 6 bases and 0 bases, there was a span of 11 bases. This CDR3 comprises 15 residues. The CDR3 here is CASSSLGANTGELFF. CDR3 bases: TGTGCCAGCAGCTCACTAGGCGCGAACACCGGGGAGCTGTTTTTT.

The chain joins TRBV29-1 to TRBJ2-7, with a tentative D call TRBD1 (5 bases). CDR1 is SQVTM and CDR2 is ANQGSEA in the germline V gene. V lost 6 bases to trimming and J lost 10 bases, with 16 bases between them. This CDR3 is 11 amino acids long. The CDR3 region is CSVRQGDDQYF. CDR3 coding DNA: TGCAGCGTCCGTCAGGGCGATGATCAGTACTTC.

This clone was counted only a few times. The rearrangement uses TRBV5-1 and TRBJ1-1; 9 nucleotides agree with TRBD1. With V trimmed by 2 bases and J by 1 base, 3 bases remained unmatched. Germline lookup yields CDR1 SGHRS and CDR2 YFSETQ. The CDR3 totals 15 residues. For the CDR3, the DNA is TGCGCCAGCAGCTTCTACAGGGGGCAGAACACTGAAGCTTTCTTT. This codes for CASSFYRGQNTEAFF.

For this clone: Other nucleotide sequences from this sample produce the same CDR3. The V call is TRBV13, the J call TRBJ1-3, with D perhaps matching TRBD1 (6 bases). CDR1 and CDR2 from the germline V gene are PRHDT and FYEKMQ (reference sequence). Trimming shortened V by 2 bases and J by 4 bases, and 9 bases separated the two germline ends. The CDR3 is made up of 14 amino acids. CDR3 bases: TGTGCCAGCAGCTTACAGGGGTCCGGAAACACCATATATTTT. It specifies CASSLQGSGNTIYF.

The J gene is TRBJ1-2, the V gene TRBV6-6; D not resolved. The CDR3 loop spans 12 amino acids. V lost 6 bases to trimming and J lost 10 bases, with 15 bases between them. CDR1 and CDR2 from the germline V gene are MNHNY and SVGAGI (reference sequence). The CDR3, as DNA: TGTGCCAGCAGCCCCAGACTCCGGAACTACACCTTC. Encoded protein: CASSPRLRNYTF.

In DNA, the CDR3 is TGTGCCATCAGTGAATTAGGGGAGGGCACCGGGGAGCTGTTTTTT. Translation gives CAISELGEGTGELFF. This sequence joins TRBV10-3 and TRBJ2-2; 7 nucleotides match TRBD2. This CDR3 is built from 15 residues. Germline V gene data show CDR1 as ENHRY and CDR2 as SYGVKD. Losses at the gene ends were 3 bases for V and 4 bases for J; bases not matched to a gene: 5.